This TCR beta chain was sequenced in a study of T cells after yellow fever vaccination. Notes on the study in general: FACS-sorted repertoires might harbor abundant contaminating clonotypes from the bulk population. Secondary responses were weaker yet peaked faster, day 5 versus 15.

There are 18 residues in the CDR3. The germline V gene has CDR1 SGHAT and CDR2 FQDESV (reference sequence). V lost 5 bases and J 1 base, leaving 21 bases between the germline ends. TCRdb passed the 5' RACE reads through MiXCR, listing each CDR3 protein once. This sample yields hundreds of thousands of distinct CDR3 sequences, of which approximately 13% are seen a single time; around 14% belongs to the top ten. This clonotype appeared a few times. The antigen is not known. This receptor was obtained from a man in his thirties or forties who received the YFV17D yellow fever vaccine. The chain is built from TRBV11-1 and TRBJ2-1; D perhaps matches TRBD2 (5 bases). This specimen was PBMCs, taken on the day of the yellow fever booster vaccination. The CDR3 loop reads CASSPRGWTLSSYNEQFF. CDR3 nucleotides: TGTGCCAGCAGCCCCAGAGGGTGGACCCTTTCTTCCTACAATGAGCAGTTCTTC.